The clone carrying this T cell receptor (beta chain) has more than one count but fewer than ten. This entry belongs to a study of T-cell reconstitution after alpha-beta-depleted transplantation in children. The TCRbeta library was prepared with unique molecular identifiers. TCRdb reanalysed the PCR reads using MiXCR and keeps one entry per CDR3 protein. Of some 600,000 distinct CDR3 sequences listed, around a sixth are singletons. The clonotype was recovered from a human donor who donated a stem cell graft to a child with acute myeloid leukemia. Sequenced here: PBMCs from the stem cell graft donor, sampled from the stem cell graft.

CDR3 coding DNA: TGCAGCGGGGGTATCGACAGGGGCTACAATGAGCAGTTCTTC. The encoded protein is CSGGIDRGYNEQFF. V is TRBV29-1 and J is TRBJ2-1; 8 nucleotides match TRBD1. Germline-derived CDR1 and CDR2 are SQVTM and ANQGSEA. V lost 7 bases and J lost 3; bases outside the gene matches: 8. The CDR3 totals 14 residues.